A selection of T cell receptor beta chains follows, all from one sample in a study of cytomegalovirus exposure and HLA in healthy donors. Measured with immunoSEQ multiplex PCR; TCRdb has only the in-frame clones, and not every one. The sample lists 140,000 or so clones; 75% to 90% were seen once. The sequenced material came from PBMCs. These TCRs come from a woman aged 18-29 years in good health and CMV-seropositive. Each CDR3 is given with its conserved first and last residue. D genes are given only for firm matches. Where a row states a size, it is once, few, many or the class of an expanded clone; other rows omit it.

size: .; J: TRBJ1-5; D: TRBD1; V: TRBV2; DNA: TGTGCCAGCAGTGACAGGGGGAAAATTCAGACCAATAGCAATCAGCCCCAGCATTTT; CDR3: CASSDRGKIQTNSNQPQHF
size: .; J: TRBJ2-7; D: .; V: TRBV6-1; DNA: TGTGCCAGCAGTGGGTACACCCTCCCAGACGAGCAGTACTTC; CDR3: CASSGYTLPDEQYF
size: .; J: TRBJ2-4; D: TRBD1; V: TRBV5-3; DNA: TGTGCCAGAAGCTGGGTAAGATCCAGGGACAGCCACTTAGCCAAAAACATTCAGTACTTC; CDR3: CARSWVRSRDSHLAKNIQYF
size: .; J: TRBJ2-7; D: TRBD1; V: TRBV6-1; DNA: TGTGCCAGCTACTCCCGGGACAGCAGCTCCTACGAGCAGTACTTC; CDR3: CASYSRDSSSYEQYF
size: .; J: TRBJ2-7; D: .; V: TRBV7-8; DNA: TGTGCCAGCAGCTTAGCGGACACCGCCTACGAGCAGTACTTC; CDR3: CASSLADTAYEQYF
size: .; J: TRBJ1-2; D: .; V: TRBV4-3; DNA: TGCGCCAGCAGCCAAGATTTGACACAGGGAGAATCAAGCGGCTACACCTTC; CDR3: CASSQDLTQGESSGYTF
size: .; J: TRBJ2-5; D: TRBD1; V: TRBV28; DNA: TGTGCCAGCCGCAGGGGGCTTAGAGAGACCCAGTACTTC; CDR3: CASRRGLRETQYF
size: .; J: TRBJ1-6; D: TRBD1; V: TRBV5-1; DNA: TGCGCCAGCAGCGGGGCGGGGACAGGGATTTCACCCCTCCACTTT; CDR3: CASSGAGTGISPLHF
size: few; J: TRBJ2-5; D: TRBD1; V: TRBV28; DNA: TGTGCCAGCAGTTTGCGAGACAGGGATTTCCAAGAGACCCAGTACTTC; CDR3: CASSLRDRDFQETQYF
size: .; J: TRBJ2-2; D: .; V: TRBV15; DNA: TGTGCCACCAGCAGAGAACTAGGGGGAGGGACCGGGGAGCTGTTTTTT; CDR3: CATSRELGGGTGELFF
size: .; J: TRBJ1-2; D: .; V: TRBV9; DNA: TGTGCCAGCAGCTTCTCCTACAGGGTCCCCAACTATGGCTACACCTTC; CDR3: CASSFSYRVPNYGYTF
size: .; J: TRBJ2-7; D: .; V: TRBV18; DNA: TGTGCCAGCTCACTCCCAACGGCCTACGAGCAGTACTTC; CDR3: CASSLPTAYEQYF
size: few; J: TRBJ1-1; D: .; V: TRBV1; DNA: TGCACCAGCAGCCAAGCGACAGGAGCCGGGAACACTGAAGCTTTCTTT; CDR3: CTSSQATGAGNTEAFF
size: .; J: TRBJ1-1; D: .; V: TRBV27; DNA: TGTGCCAGCAGCACAGTAAACACTGAAGCTTTCTTT; CDR3: CASSTVNTEAFF